Each of the 4 T cell receptor beta chains below was sequenced from the same sample in a study of CXCR3-negative and CXCR3-positive naive CD8 T cells. Study-wide points: Greater hydrophobicity was found in TRB CDR3s of CXCR3-positive naive cells than of CXCR3-negative naive cells.

Their recognized antigens are unknown. UMI-labeled 5' RACE TRB cDNA libraries were prepared from the cells. Following a re-call of the 5' RACE reads, TCRdb has one entry per CDR3 protein and lacks DNA. Its listing shows over 55,000 distinct CDR3 sequences. The sequenced sample was naive CXCR3+ CD8+ T cells from blood. Stated subset: CD45RO-CCR7+CD27+CD95- naive CD8+ T cells expressing CXCR3 (TNR3+). These receptors originate from a human donor in good health. Some clones in this sample may be carry-over from other donors' samples.

The gene calls are TRBV28 and TRBJ1-1; the TCRdb call, TRBD1, lacks DNA for checking. The length of the CDR3 is 12 residues. Per the germline V gene, CDR1 is MDHEN and CDR2 is SYDVKM. CDR3 in amino acids: CATSTGGTEAFF.

This chain links TRBV6-6 with TRBJ1-1; with no DNA, the TCRdb D assignment of TRBD1 cannot be verified. The CDR3 totals 12 residues. Germline CDR1 is MNHNY and CDR2 is SVGAGI (reference sequence). The CDR3 sequence is CASSYRATEAFF.

CDR3 region: CSAEGFMNTEAFF. V and J are TRBV29-1 and TRBJ1-1. The CDR3 sequence is 13 residues long. From germline, CDR1 is SQVTM and CDR2 ANQGSEA.

The chain is built from TRBV6-4 and TRBJ2-3; lacking DNA, the TRBD2 call made by TCRdb goes unchecked. Germline V gives CDR1 MRHNA, CDR2 SNTAGT. CDR3 size: 16 residues. The CDR3 is CASSDRDQGLTDTQYF.